Described below is a single TCR beta chain sequence and its context. This entry comes from a study of blood T cell repertoires in COVID-19. Overall study context: Sites in the United States, Italy and Spain provided acute and convalescent COVID-19 samples. Sources were T cells, B-cell-depleted T cells, or PBMCs; the material itself was cDNA or gDNA.

Per the germline V gene, CDR1 is SEHNR and CDR2 is FQNEAQ (reference sequence). The CDR3 covers 14 residues. Trimming removed 5 bases from V and 3 bases from J, with 13 bases in between. As originally analysed: Estimated nucleated cell counts came from reference gene primer amplification. Clones were read by immunoSEQ multiplex PCR, and TCRdb kept only the in-frame ones, dropping some. V and J calls and clone size come straight from that table; D and trimming were deduced from the DNA. The sample lists about 81,000 clones; roughly four fifths were seen once. The chain links TRBV7-9 to TRBJ1-1; the D gene is possibly TRBD1 (6 bases). Sequencing was performed on peripheral blood. This clonotype was sampled from a human donor in a cohort sampled during active COVID-19. In DNA form, the CDR3 reads TGTGCCAGCAGCCTAGACGGGGGGCACACTGAAGCTTTCTTT. Amino acids: CASSLDGGHTEAFF.